The rows below give T cell receptor beta chains drawn from one sample of a study of T cells after yellow fever vaccination. Via MiXCR, TCRdb re-called the 5' RACE reads, giving one row per CDR3 protein. The table shows 550,000 to 750,000 distinct CDR3 sequences, with about 13% occurring only once. Specimen: PBMCs, collected on the day of the yellow fever booster vaccination. The receptor set was obtained from a man aged 25-45 years who received the YFV17D yellow fever vaccine. Each CDR3 is given with its conserved first and last residue. A D gene is named only where the DNA matches it firmly. Not every row has a clone size; where given, it reads once, few, many or a size class.

TRBV7-2	many	TRBD2	TRBJ2-7	TGTGCCAGCAGCGCCACTAGCGGGAGCTACGAGCAGTACTTC	CASSATSGSYEQYF
TRBV12-5	.	TRBD1	TRBJ1-1	TGTGCTAGTGGTTACTCAGGAAGGGACAGTTATAACACTGAAGCTTTCTTT	CASGYSGRDSYNTEAFF
TRBV7-2	few	.	TRBJ2-3	TGTGCCAGCAGCTCCTATGGGCCCGCAGATACGCAGTATTTT	CASSSYGPADTQYF
TRBV5-1	many	.	TRBJ1-2	TGCGCCAGCAGCGTAGGGTCCGGGACGGCAAACTATGGCTACACCTTC	CASSVGSGTANYGYTF
TRBV24-1	few	TRBD2	TRBJ2-2	TGTGCCACCAGTCCGGGACTAGCAAACACCGGGGAGCTGTTTTTT	CATSPGLANTGELFF
TRBV10-3	.	.	TRBJ1-2	TGTGCCATCAGTGAGTCGGTGGAGGGCTACACCTTC	CAISESVEGYTF
TRBV7-2	.	TRBD1	TRBJ2-7	TGTGCCAGCAGCAAAGACAGGGGCTCCTACGAGCAGTACTTC	CASSKDRGSYEQYF
TRBV6-2/TRBV6-3	.	TRBD2	TRBJ2-1	TGTGCCAGCAGACGACTAGCGGGAGGCCGAGGGTACAATGAGCAGTTCTTC	CASRRLAGGRGYNEQFF
TRBV2	few	.	TRBJ2-7	TGTGCCAGCAGTGCCCGGGAACCCGGATACGAGCAGTACTTC	CASSAREPGYEQYF
TRBV20-1	few	.	TRBJ1-2	TGCAGTGCTAGAGAACGGGCTTACGCGACGGACTACACCTTC	CSARERAYATDYTF
TRBV7-8	few	TRBD1	TRBJ2-1	TGTGCCAGCAGCTTAAACAGGGGGCGCTTAGATGAGCAGTTCTTC	CASSLNRGRLDEQFF
TRBV5-1	.	TRBD1	TRBJ1-2	TGCGCCAGCAGTTCTCAGGGGGCTACGGATGGCTACACCTTC	CASSSQGATDGYTF
TRBV7-6	few	.	TRBJ2-1	TGTGCCAGCAGCTTCCCCGGAGGGGACAATGAGCAGTTCTTC	CASSFPGGDNEQFF
TRBV12-3/TRBV12-4	few	TRBD1	TRBJ2-7	TGTGCCAGCAGTCCAACCGGGACAGTAAGCTACGAGCAGTACTTC	CASSPTGTVSYEQYF
TRBV7-9	few	.	TRBJ2-7	TGTGCCAGCGGCCGACTAGGCTCCGAGCAGTACTTC	CASGRLGSEQYF
TRBV20-1	few	.	TRBJ2-1	TGCAGTGCTAGAAAAGGGGCGCGGAATGAGCAGTTCTTC	CSARKGARNEQFF
TRBV28	few	TRBD2	TRBJ2-7	TGTGCCAGCAGCCCCCGGCGGGAGGGCCTACGCGAGCAGTACTTC	CASSPRREGLREQYF
TRBV12-3/TRBV12-4	many	.	TRBJ1-3	TGTGCCAGCAGTTTAGGGGGGACGGTTGGAAACACCATATATTTT	CASSLGGTVGNTIYF
TRBV15	.	.	TRBJ2-2	TGTGCCACCAGCAGAGGACCGGTGCTGTTTTTT	CATSRGPVLFF
TRBV10-3	few	.	TRBJ1-1	TGTGCCATCAGTGACGGGCAGGGACGGACTTTCTTT	CAISDGQGRTFF
TRBV6-5	few	.	TRBJ2-5	TGTGCCAGCAGTTACCTAGGTCTTCCAGAGACCCAGTACTTC	CASSYLGLPETQYF